This T cell receptor (beta chain) was recorded in a study of regulatory T cells in long-lasting Graves disease. In this sample, this clonotype turned up many times. The junction departs from germline at one end; a sequencing error may be responsible. Both iRepertoire HTBI primers and Arm-PCR of CDR3 regions were used to build the TCR beta libraries. Via MiXCR, TCRdb re-called the multiplex PCR reads, giving one row per CDR3 protein. The repertoire holds roughly 420,000 distinct CDR3 sequences, with 15% to 19% as singletons. Time point reported: newly diagnosed GD, antithyroid drugs for less than 3 months. PBMC RNA was the source of the TCR library. The CDR3 is 17 amino acids. In germline, CDR1 is SGHTA, CDR2 FQGNSA.

The rearrangement joins TRBV7-2 to TRBJ2-7, with 12 bases lining up with TRBD1. This material consisted of peripheral blood mononuclear cells (PBMCs), taken at new diagnosis, from a patient treated with antithyroid drugs. This clonotype originated in a female donor with Graves disease. CDR3 in amino acids: CASSQETFGTGGREQYF. In DNA, the CDR3 is TGCGCCAGCAGCCAAGAAACGTTCGGGACAGGGGGCCGCGAGCAGTACTTC.